This TCR beta chain was sequenced in a study of CD8 T cells in Susac syndrome. Looking at the study overall: Clinically active disease was present in 5 or 6 of the sequenced Susac syndrome patients. Eight of these patients were in remission. Notes on the study in general: TCR sequencing and HLA analysis covered a relatively small number of individuals.

On this clonotype: Antigen: not known.

V was pared by 3 bases and J by 5 bases, with 4 bases between. This CDR3 spans 12 amino acids. Germline V gene lookup returns CDR1 MNHEY and CDR2 SVGAGI. TCR beta sequencing was performed on blood CD8+ and CD4+ T cells. Random hexamers primed reverse transcription of 0.5 to 1 ug RNA. An immunoSEQ multiplex PCR amplified TCR beta CDR3 over 54 Vbeta and 13 Jbeta. MiXCR was run by TCRdb on the immunoSEQ multiplex PCR reads, yielding one entry per CDR3 protein. The sample contains 140,000 to 150,000 distinct CDR3 sequences, approximately 94% of which appear only once. Input material: CD4+ T cells from PBMCs. This rearrangement joins TRBV6-5 to TRBJ2-2; no clear D. The source of this sequence is a human donor with Susac syndrome. The CDR3 protein is CASSYATGELFF. The CDR3 DNA follows: TGTGCCAGCAGTTATGCGACCGGGGAGCTGTTTTTT.